Presented here are 17 T cell receptor beta chains from one specimen sequenced in a study of cytomegalovirus exposure and HLA in healthy donors. 60 Vbeta and 13 Jbeta primers were used in PCR. Generated by immunoSEQ multiplex PCR, the TCRdb table keeps only in-frame clones and is missing some. The repertoire includes 200,000 or so clones, around 82% of them detected once, and about 0.25% sits in the top ten. Sequencing was done on a sample of PBMCs. The receptors stem from a boy between 10 and 17 years old in good health and CMV-seronegative.

This chain joins TRBV27 and TRBJ2-2; 8 bases are shared with TRBD2. The ends lost 10 bases at V and 0 bases at J; junction bases unmatched: 4. CDR1 is MNHEY and CDR2 is SMNVEV in the germline V gene (reference sequence). The CDR3 contains 14 residues. The CDR3 bases are TGTGCCACCCCGGGACTAGCGAACACCGGGGAGCTGTTTTTT. Translating it yields CATPGLANTGELFF.

The chain is built from TRBV4-1 and TRBJ1-4; the match to TRBD1 covers 9 bases. V lost 4 bases and J lost 4; bases outside the gene matches: 13. The CDR3 consists of 18 residues. The germline CDR1 and CDR2 sequences are MGHRA and YSYEKL. The CDR3, as DNA: TGCGCCAGCAGCCGAGGCCGACAGGGGGGGGCCCATAATGAAAAACTGTTTTTT. Translated, it gives CASSRGRQGGAHNEKLFF.

The chain joins TRBV28 to TRBJ2-3, with a possible D match to TRBD1 (7 bases). Trimming removed 2 bases from V and 6 bases from J, with 18 bases in between. Germline CDR1 reads MDHEN; CDR2 reads SYDVKM. This CDR3 region has 16 residues. The CDR3 coding sequence is TGTGCCAGCAGTTTACAGGGGGGCTTCTTCTTTGATACGCAGTATTTT. It codes for CASSLQGGFFFDTQYF. The variable domain in full, completed from reference TRBV28 and TRBJ2-3, reads DVKVTQSSRYLVKRTGEKVFLECVQDMDHENMFWYRQDPGLGLRLIYFSYDVKMKEKGDIPEGYSVSREKKERFSLILESASTNQTSMYLCASSLQGGFFFDTQYFGPGTRLTVL.

The chain couples TRBV30 to TRBJ1-1; 8 bases are a match to TRBD1. The CDR3 runs 17 residues. The ends lost 3 bases at V and 8 bases at J; junction bases unmatched: 20. Germline loops: CDR1 GTSNPN, CDR2 SVGIG (reference sequence). The CDR3 DNA reads TGTGCCTGGAGAAACCCCAGGGGGCGGTTTCTCTTACTCGAAGCTTTCTTT. It specifies CAWRNPRGRFLLLEAFF.

The chain employs TRBV30 and TRBJ1-6, with D possibly matching TRBD1 (6 bases). The V end was cut by 7 bases, the J end by 7 bases, with 14 bases between. This CDR3 contains 13 residues. Germline loops: CDR1 GTSNPN, CDR2 SVGIG (reference sequence). CDR3 sequence (DNA): TGTGCCTTCGAGGGGCAGGGGAATTCACCCCTCCACTTT. Translating gives CAFEGQGNSPLHF.

The chain has TRBV7-3 and TRBJ2-7; 10 bases fit TRBD2. The germline gives CDR1 SGHTA, CDR2 FQGTGA. The V gene end was trimmed by 0 bases and the J gene end by 10 bases; junction bases not matched to a gene: 12. This CDR3 has 16 residues. CDR3 coding DNA: TGTGCCAGCAGCTTAACCGCTGGCAGCGGGGGGGCACCCCAGTACTTC. It specifies CASSLTAGSGGAPQYF. Variable domain in full (rest from reference TRBV7-3 and TRBJ2-7): GAGVSQTPSNKVTEKGKYVELRCDPISGHTALYWYRQSLGQGPEFLIYFQGTGAADDSGLPNDRFFAVRPEGSVSTLKIQRTERGDSAVYLCASSLTAGSGGAPQYFGPGTRLTVT.

This clone has just a few counts. The chain joins TRBV5-1 to TRBJ1-1; D not resolved. V lost 7 bases and J 1 base, leaving 11 bases between the germline ends. Germline V gene sequence: CDR1 SGHRS, CDR2 YFSETQ. This CDR3 spans 13 amino acids. The CDR3 sequence is CASRLAQNTEAFF. CDR3 bases: TGCGCCAGCCGCCTTGCGCAGAACACTGAAGCTTTCTTT.

This clone was picked up a small number of times. The CDR3 DNA reads TGTGCCAGCAGTTTCTCCCTAGCGGGCCTCTCCTACGAGCAGTACTTC. This gives the protein CASSFSLAGLSYEQYF. The chain couples TRBV28 to TRBJ2-7, with 8 positions matching TRBD2. The germline V gene has CDR1 MDHEN and CDR2 SYDVKM. Trimming took 3 bases from V and 0 from J; bases not matched to a gene: 7. This CDR3 has 16 residues.

The V gene is TRBV7-9, the J gene TRBJ1-1; 7 bases line up with TRBD1. The CDR3 extends over 13 amino acids. After removal of 1 base from V and 11 bases from J, the junction contained 7 bases not matched to a gene. Germline V CDR1 and CDR2: SEHNR, FQNEAQ (reference sequence). The CDR3: CASSLGNRGGAFF. The CDR3 DNA follows: TGTGCCAGCAGCTTAGGTAACAGGGGTGGGGCTTTCTTT.

The chain couples TRBV2 to TRBJ1-4; D is undetermined. Germline V gene sequence: CDR1 SNHLY, CDR2 FYNNEI. V lost 8 bases, J lost 3 bases, and 13 bases lay in between. The length of the CDR3 is 14 residues. For the CDR3, the DNA is TGTGCCAGCCACCGCGGGAGATCTAATGAAAAACTGTTTTTT. Its translation is CASHRGRSNEKLFF.

This clone appeared once. The V call is TRBV9, the J call TRBJ2-1; D gene uncertain. The V end was cut by 5 bases, the J end by 7 bases, with 10 bases between. The CDR3 is made up of 12 amino acids. In germline, CDR1 is SGDLS, CDR2 YYNGEE. Here the CDR3 DNA reads TGTGCCAGCAGTTATAGTAGAAATGAGCAGTTCTTC. It codes for CASSYSRNEQFF.

In this sample, this clone turned up a few times. The rearrangement joins TRBV5-1 to TRBJ2-7; 7 bases map to TRBD1. CDR3 length: 13 residues. Germline CDR1 reads SGHRS; CDR2 reads YFSETQ. The junction had 5 bases not matched to a gene; V was cut back by 4 bases and J by 4 bases. The CDR3 loop is CASSPTGSYEQYF. CDR3 nucleotides: TGCGCCAGCAGCCCGACAGGGTCGTACGAGCAGTACTTC.

This chain links TRBV11-1 with TRBJ2-7, with D unresolved. V lost 4 bases and J lost 1, with 8 bases in between. This CDR3 is 13 amino acids long. Germline V CDR1 and CDR2: SGHAT, FQDESV (reference sequence). CDR3 in amino acids: CASSSHSSYEQYF. The CDR3 DNA is TGTGCCAGCAGCTCCCACAGTTCCTACGAGCAGTACTTC. Filled out from reference TRBV11-1 and TRBJ2-7, the complete variable domain reads EAEVAQSPRYKITEKSQAVAFWCDPISGHATLYWYRQILGQGPELLVQFQDESVVDDSQLPKDRFSAERLKGVDSTLKIQPAELGDSAMYLCASSSHSSYEQYFGPGTRLTVT.

The V and J genes are TRBV5-1 and TRBJ2-5, with D maybe TRBD2 (6 bases). The CDR3 covers 14 residues. The V gene's germline CDR1 is SGHRS and CDR2 YFSETQ. V was pared by 4 bases and J by 5 bases, with 15 bases between. CDR3 sequence (DNA): TGCGCCAGCAGCCCCTCTAGCGTTGGTGAGACCCAGTACTTC. It codes for CASSPSSVGETQYF.

The gene calls are TRBV30 and TRBJ1-6, with D possibly being TRBD1 (6 bases). Per the germline V gene, CDR1 is GTSNPN and CDR2 is SVGIG (reference sequence). Trimming left V 4 bases short and J 7 bases short, with 14 bases between. The CDR3 totals 14 residues. The CDR3 sequence is CAWTPLDRNSPLHF. The CDR3 DNA reads as TGTGCCTGGACCCCCCTGGACAGAAATTCACCCCTCCACTTT.

Regarding this clone: The sample carries other DNA sequences with the same CDR3. This rearrangement joins TRBV27 to TRBJ1-5; D might be TRBD1 (5 bases). The CDR3 spans 15 residues. V lost 6 bases and J 4 bases, leaving 16 bases between the germline ends. Germline-derived CDR1 and CDR2 are MNHEY and SMNVEV (reference sequence). The CDR3 region is CASSPGTGWNQPQHF. The CDR3 bases are TGTGCCAGCAGCCCTGGGACTGGGTGGAATCAGCCCCAGCATTTT.

V is TRBV13 and J is TRBJ2-5; weak D call: TRBD2 (5 bases). The CDR3 is 12 residues long. The V and J ends lost 0 bases and 11 bases respectively, with 10 bases between them. Germline lookup yields CDR1 PRHDT and CDR2 FYEKMQ (reference sequence). CDR3 in amino acids: CASSLGYGEQYF. Written as DNA, the CDR3 is TGTGCCAGCAGCTTAGGTTACGGGGAGCAGTACTTC.